The 9 T cell receptor beta chains listed next were all sequenced from one sample in a study of shared clonotypes between healthy human individuals (TCRdb year 2020). The library was prepared using the immunoSEQ multiplex PCR assay. This is the immuneACCESS table as TCRdb keeps it, with only in-frame sequences that have V and J called. A part of the clones is gone; compared with another copy, unresolved V genes explain less than half, and the rest is unexplained. The sample records a few million clones, about nine tenths of which are singletons. The ten largest clones represent about 0.41% of the sample. The sequencing sample was made of naive CD4+ T cells from PBMCs. In light of the paper, this sample's cell subset or site label describes: CD45RA+ positively selected. The origin of the receptors is a man aged 18 to 29 in good health. Some clones in this sample may be carry-over from other donors' samples.

The genes are TRBV19 and TRBJ2-7; 7 bases line up with TRBD1. The CDR3 has 13 residues. Trimming removed 7 bases from V and 1 base from J; junction bases left unmatched: 4. The germline V gene encodes CDR1 LNHDA and CDR2 SQIVND (reference sequence). The CDR3 DNA reads TGTGCCAGTACCCGGGACAGTTCCTACGAGCAGTACTTC. This gives the protein CASTRDSSYEQYF.

The chain uses TRBV11-1 and TRBJ2-7; weak D call: TRBD2 (5 bases). The CDR3 has 15 residues. The germline CDR1 and CDR2 sequences are SGHAT and FQDESV (reference sequence). Trimming stripped 2 bases from V and 2 bases from J, with 13 bases between. The CDR3 is CASSLYRGSAYEQYF. CDR3 bases: TGTGCCAGCAGCTTATACCGGGGTTCCGCCTACGAGCAGTACTTC.

The chain uses TRBV30 and TRBJ2-5; possible D gene TRBD2, 5 bases. Germline V gene data show CDR1 as GTSNPN and CDR2 as SVGIG (reference sequence). The CDR3 runs 12 residues. Trimming left V 1 base short and J 5 bases short, with 8 bases between. CDR3 nucleotides: TGTGCCTGGAGTGCTCAGCGGGAGACCCAGTACTTC. Translating it yields CAWSAQRETQYF.

This chain joins TRBV28 and TRBJ1-2; D may be TRBD1 (6 bases). Per the germline V gene, CDR1 is MDHEN and CDR2 is SYDVKM. Trimming removed 10 bases at V and 4 bases at J, with 13 bases between. This CDR3 region has 12 residues. The CDR3 protein is CATKRQAYGYTF. The CDR3 DNA reads TGTGCCACCAAGAGACAGGCCTATGGCTACACCTTC.

In this sample, this clone turned up once. The rearrangement links TRBV25-1 to TRBJ1-2; possibly TRBD1 for D (6 bases). CDR1 MGHDK and CDR2 SYGVNS come from the germline V gene. V was clipped by 4 bases and J by 7 bases, with 19 bases between them. The CDR3 has 15 residues. This chain's CDR3 is CASSGGGQRETGYTF. The CDR3 DNA reads as TGTGCCAGCAGTGGGGGGGGCCAAAGAGAGACTGGCTACACCTTC.

The chain employs TRBV2 and TRBJ1-5; D is undetermined. Trimming left V 7 bases short and J 2 bases short, with 15 bases between. Germline V lookup: CDR1 SNHLY, CDR2 FYNNEI. The CDR3 is made up of 15 amino acids. The CDR3 region has the DNA TGTGCCAGCAATAAGGAGGTTACAGGCAATCAGCCCCAGCATTTT. This gives the protein CASNKEVTGNQPQHF.

The chain uses TRBV10-3 and TRBJ2-7, with D possibly matching TRBD2 (6 bases). The CDR3 loop spans 13 amino acids. Germline lookup yields CDR1 ENHRY and CDR2 SYGVKD. Trimming pared 10 bases from V and 2 bases from J, leaving 15 bases between. CDR3 sequence reads: CATGREITYEQYF. As DNA, the CDR3 is TGTGCCACCGGACGGGAGATAACCTACGAGCAGTACTTC.

The chain joins TRBV19 to TRBJ2-1; 8 bases line up with TRBD1. The CDR3 is 13 amino acids. CDR1 is LNHDA, CDR2 SQIVND, per germline (reference sequence). V lost 3 bases to trimming and J lost 9 bases; unmatched junction nucleotides: 4. CDR3: CASSITGGLEQFF. As DNA, the CDR3 is TGTGCCAGTAGTATTACAGGGGGACTTGAGCAGTTCTTC. The variable domain in full, with the rest retrieved from reference TRBV19 and TRBJ2-1, is DGGITQSPKYLFRKEGQNVTLSCEQNLNHDAMYWYRQDPGQGLRLIYYSQIVNDFQKGDIAEGYSVSREKKESFPLTVTSAQKNPTAFYLCASSITGGLEQFFGPGTRLTVL.

The rearrangement uses TRBV18 and TRBJ1-1, with D maybe TRBD1 (5 bases). The CDR3 is 14 amino acids. Germline CDR1 is KGHSH and CDR2 is LQKENI. Trimming removed 2 bases at V and 7 bases at J, with 14 bases between. CDR3: CASSPMQGMNEAFF. CDR3 DNA: TGTGCCAGCTCACCAATGCAGGGTATGAATGAAGCTTTCTTT.